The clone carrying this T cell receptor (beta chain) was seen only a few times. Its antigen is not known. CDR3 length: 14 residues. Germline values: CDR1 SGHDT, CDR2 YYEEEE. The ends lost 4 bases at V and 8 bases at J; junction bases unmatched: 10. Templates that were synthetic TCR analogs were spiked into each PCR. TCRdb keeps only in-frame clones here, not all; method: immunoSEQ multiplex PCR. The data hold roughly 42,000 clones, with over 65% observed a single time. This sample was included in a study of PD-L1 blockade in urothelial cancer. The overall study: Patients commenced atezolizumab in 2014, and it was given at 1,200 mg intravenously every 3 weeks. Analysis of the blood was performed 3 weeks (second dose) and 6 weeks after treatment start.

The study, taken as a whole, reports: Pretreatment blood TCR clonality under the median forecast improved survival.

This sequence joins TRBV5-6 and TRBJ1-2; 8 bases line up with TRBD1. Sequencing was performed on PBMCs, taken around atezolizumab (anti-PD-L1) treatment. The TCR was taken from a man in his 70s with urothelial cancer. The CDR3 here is CASSLIGQGGGYTF. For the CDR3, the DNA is TGTGCCAGCAGCCTCATAGGACAGGGTGGGGGCTACACCTTC.